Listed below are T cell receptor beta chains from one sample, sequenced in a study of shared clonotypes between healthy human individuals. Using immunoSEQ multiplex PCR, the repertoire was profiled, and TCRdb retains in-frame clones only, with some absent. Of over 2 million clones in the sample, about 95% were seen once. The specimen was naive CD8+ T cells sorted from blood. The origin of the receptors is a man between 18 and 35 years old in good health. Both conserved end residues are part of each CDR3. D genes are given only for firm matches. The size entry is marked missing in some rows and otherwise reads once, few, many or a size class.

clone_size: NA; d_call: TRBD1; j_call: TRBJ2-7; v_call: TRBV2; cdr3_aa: CASSGPDRSSYEQYF; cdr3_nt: TGTGCCAGCAGTGGGCCGGACAGGAGCTCCTACGAGCAGTACTTC
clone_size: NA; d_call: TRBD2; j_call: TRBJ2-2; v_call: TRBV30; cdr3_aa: CAWAGLVSGRELFF; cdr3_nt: TGTGCCTGGGCTGGACTAGTGTCGGGGAGGGAGCTGTTTTTT
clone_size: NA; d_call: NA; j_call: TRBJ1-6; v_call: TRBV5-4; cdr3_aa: CASSPRGGSNSPLHF; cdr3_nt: TGTGCCAGCAGCCCCCGGGGAGGGTCTAATTCACCCCTCCACTTT
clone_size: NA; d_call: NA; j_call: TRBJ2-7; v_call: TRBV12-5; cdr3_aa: CASGLIGGEQYF; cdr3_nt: TGTGCTAGTGGTTTGATTGGCGGCGAGCAGTACTTC
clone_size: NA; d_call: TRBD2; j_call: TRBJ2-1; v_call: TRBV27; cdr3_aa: CASRSSGRAVNEQFF; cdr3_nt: TGTGCCAGCAGGAGTAGCGGGAGGGCCGTCAATGAGCAGTTCTTC
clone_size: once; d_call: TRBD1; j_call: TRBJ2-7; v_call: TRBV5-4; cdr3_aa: CASSPGQGSSYEQYF; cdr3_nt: TGTGCCAGCAGCCCGGGACAGGGGTCCTCCTACGAGCAGTACTTC
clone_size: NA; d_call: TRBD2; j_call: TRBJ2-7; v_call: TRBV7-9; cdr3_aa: CASSLAGGRDEQYF; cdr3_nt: TGTGCCAGCAGCTTAGCGGGCGGGAGGGACGAGCAGTACTTC
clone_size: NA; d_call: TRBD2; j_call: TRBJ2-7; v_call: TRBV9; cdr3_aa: CASSVGGRAYEQYF; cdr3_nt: TGTGCCAGCAGCGTAGGAGGGAGGGCCTACGAGCAGTACTTC
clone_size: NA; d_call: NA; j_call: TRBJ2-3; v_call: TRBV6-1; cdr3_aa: CASSPEAVVTDTQYF; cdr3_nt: TGTGCCAGCAGCCCAGAGGCAGTCGTAACAGATACGCAGTATTTT
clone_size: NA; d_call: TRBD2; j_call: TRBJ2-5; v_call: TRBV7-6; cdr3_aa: CASSPGLVIQETQYF; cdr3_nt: TGTGCCAGCAGCCCAGGACTAGTGATACAAGAGACCCAGTACTTC
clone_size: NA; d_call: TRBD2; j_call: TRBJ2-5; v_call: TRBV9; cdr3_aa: CASSKAGVPKETQYF; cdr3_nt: TGTGCCAGCAGCAAAGCGGGGGTCCCTAAAGAGACCCAGTACTTC
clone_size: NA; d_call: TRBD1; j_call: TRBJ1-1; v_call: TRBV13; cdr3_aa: CASSWTGEVRAFF; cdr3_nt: TGTGCCAGCAGTTGGACAGGGGAAGTTAGAGCTTTCTTT
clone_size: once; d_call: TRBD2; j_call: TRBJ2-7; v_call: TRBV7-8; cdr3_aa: CASSTGLAGAMGEQYF; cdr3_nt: TGTGCCAGCAGCACGGGACTAGCGGGGGCCATGGGGGAGCAGTACTTC
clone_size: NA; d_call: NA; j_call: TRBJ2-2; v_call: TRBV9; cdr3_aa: CASSVGDTGELFF; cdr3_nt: TGTGCCAGCAGCGTAGGTGATACCGGGGAGCTGTTTTTT
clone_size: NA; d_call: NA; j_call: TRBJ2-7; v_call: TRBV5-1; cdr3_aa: CASSLSSDSYEQYF; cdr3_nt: TGCGCCAGCAGCTTGTCAAGCGACTCCTACGAGCAGTACTTC
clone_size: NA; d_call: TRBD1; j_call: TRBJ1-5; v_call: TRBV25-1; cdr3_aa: CASSETGLGQPQHF; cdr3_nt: TGTGCCAGCAGTGAGACAGGGTTAGGTCAGCCCCAGCATTTT
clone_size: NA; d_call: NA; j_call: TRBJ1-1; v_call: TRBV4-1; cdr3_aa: CASSHSTGQRNTEAFF; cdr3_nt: TGCGCCAGCAGCCATTCTACCGGACAGAGGAACACTGAAGCTTTCTTT
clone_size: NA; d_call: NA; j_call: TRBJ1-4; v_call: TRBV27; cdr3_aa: CASALDGPTNEKLFF; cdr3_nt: TGTGCCAGCGCCTTGGACGGTCCAACTAATGAAAAACTGTTTTTT
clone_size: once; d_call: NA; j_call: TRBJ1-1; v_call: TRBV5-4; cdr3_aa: CASSSLMGGPNTEAFF; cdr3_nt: TGTGCCAGCAGCTCTCTTATGGGGGGACCGAACACTGAAGCTTTCTTT
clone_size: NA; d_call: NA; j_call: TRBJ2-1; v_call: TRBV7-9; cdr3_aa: CASSLEADPYNEQFF; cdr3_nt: TGTGCCAGCAGCTTAGAAGCTGACCCCTACAATGAGCAGTTCTTC
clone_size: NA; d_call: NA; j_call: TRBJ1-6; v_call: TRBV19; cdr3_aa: CASQYSNLYNSPLHF; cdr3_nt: TGTGCCAGCCAATACAGCAACCTCTATAATTCACCCCTCCACTTT
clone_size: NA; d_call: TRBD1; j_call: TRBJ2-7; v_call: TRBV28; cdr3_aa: CASSTDRGYEQYF; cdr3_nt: TGTGCCAGCAGTACGGACAGGGGATACGAGCAGTACTTC
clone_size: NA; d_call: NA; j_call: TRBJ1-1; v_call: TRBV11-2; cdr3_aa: CASSLGGDRDHEAFF; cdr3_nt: TGTGCCAGCAGCTTAGGAGGTGACAGAGACCATGAAGCTTTCTTT
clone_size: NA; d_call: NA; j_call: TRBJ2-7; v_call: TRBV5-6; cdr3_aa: CASSSVGLYEQYF; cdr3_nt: TGTGCCAGCAGCTCAGTCGGACTATACGAGCAGTACTTC
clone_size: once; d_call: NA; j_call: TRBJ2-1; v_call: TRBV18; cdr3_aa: CASSPVAMTNEQFF; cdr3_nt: TGTGCCAGCTCACCAGTGGCGATGACCAATGAGCAGTTCTTC